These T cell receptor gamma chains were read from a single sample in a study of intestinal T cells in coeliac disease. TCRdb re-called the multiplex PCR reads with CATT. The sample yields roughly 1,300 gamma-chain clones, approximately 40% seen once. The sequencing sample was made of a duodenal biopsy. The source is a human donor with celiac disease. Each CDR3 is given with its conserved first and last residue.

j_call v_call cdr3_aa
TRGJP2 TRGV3 CATWDRQDSSDWIKTF
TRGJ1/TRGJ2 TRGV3 CATWDRLLYYKKLF
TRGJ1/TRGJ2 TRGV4 CATWEMKLF
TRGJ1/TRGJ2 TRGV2 CATWDKAEYKKLF
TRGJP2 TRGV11 CAFLNSSDWIKTF
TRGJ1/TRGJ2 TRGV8 CATWDQNYYKKLF
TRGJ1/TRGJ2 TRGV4 CATWDGREKLF
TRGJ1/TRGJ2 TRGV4 CATWDGQGYKKLF
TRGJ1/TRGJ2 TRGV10 CAAWDNPFYYKKLF
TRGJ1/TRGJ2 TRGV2 CATWDGRKDPRGYKKLF
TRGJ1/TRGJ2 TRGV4 CATWYAFYYKKLF
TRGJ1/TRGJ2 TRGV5 CATWDRPKKLF
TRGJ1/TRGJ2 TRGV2 CATWDGPNYKKLF
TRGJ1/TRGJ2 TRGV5 CATWDRAARKKLF
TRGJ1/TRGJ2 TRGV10 CAAWDPPPGHYYKKLF
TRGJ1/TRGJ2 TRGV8 CATWDRRFMYYKKLF
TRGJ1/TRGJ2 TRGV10 CAAWDKRYRKLF
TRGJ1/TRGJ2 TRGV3 CATWDGPYYKKLF
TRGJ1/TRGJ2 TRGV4 CATWDGRYKKLF
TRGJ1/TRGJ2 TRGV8 CAPGIGENYYKKLF
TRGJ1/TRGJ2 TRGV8 CATWDKKLF
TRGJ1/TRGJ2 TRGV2 CATWDGLYYKKLF
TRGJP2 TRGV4 CATWDDGGSDWIKTF
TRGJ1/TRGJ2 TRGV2 CATWDGAERPHYYKKLF
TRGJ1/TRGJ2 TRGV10 CAAWDSDFTGYKKLF
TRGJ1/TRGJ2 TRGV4 CAHLGVGNYYKKLF
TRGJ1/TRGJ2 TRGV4 CATWDGGYYKKLF
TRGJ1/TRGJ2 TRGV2 CATWDNFYYKKLF
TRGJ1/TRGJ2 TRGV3 CATWDREGNLKLF
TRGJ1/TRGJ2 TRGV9 CALCRKKLF
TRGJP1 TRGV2 CATWSTTGWFKIF
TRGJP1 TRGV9 CALAGATGWFKIF
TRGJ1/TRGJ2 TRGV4 CATWVSNYYKKLF
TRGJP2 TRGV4 CATWDGQVSDWIKTF
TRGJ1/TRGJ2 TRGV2 CATPLSGYKKLF
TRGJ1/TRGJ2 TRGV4 CAAYYKKLF
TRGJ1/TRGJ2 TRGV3 CATWDGYKKLF
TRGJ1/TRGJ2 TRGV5 CATWDRRLKKLF
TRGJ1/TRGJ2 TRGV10 CAAWDFYYKKLF
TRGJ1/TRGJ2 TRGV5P CATWGRPRWVF
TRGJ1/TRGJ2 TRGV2 CATWDFYYKKLF
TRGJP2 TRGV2 CATWNGINWIKTF
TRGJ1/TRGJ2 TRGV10 CAAWEVDYYKKLF
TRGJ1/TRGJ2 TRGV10 CAAWDYSGYYKKLF
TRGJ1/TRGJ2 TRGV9 CALWEVRGIEKLF
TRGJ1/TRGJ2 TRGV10 CAAWPTNYYKKLF
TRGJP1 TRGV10 CAAWIQFYTTGWFKIF
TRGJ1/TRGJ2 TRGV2 CATWDGPGEKKLF
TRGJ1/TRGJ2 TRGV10 CTAWDYNPTHKKLF
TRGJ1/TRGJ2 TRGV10 CAAWDLYRQKLF